These T cell receptor beta chains were read from a single sample in a study of CD8 T cells in Susac syndrome. A single record per CDR3 protein comes from TCRdb applying MiXCR to the immunoSEQ multiplex PCR reads. The data contain some 99,000 distinct CDR3 sequences, around 94% of them singletons. The sequenced material came from CD4+ T cells from PBMCs. The receptor set was obtained from a human donor with Susac syndrome. The CDR3 runs from the conserved cysteine through the conserved F or W. D genes are given only for firm matches. Size values are once, few and many counts, or a class for expanded clones, and some rows have none.

d_gene	v_gene	abundance	j_gene	CDR3aa	CDR3nt
.	TRBV14	.	TRBJ2-2	CASSQDPGARARTGELFF	TGTGCCAGCAGCCAAGATCCGGGGGCCAGGGCAAGAACCGGGGAGCTGTTTTTT
TRBD2	TRBV4-2	.	TRBJ2-1	CASSPRTSGSYNEQFF	TGTGCCAGCAGCCCTCGGACTAGCGGTTCCTACAATGAGCAGTTCTTC
TRBD2	TRBV20-1	.	TRBJ2-2	CSASLAGGPGELFF	TGCAGTGCTAGCCTAGCGGGGGGCCCCGGGGAGCTGTTTTTT
.	TRBV9	.	TRBJ1-1	CASSRRGPNTEAFF	TGTGCCAGCAGCCGTCGGGGCCCTAACACTGAAGCTTTCTTT
TRBD1	TRBV27	.	TRBJ1-2	CASSPNRQGGYGYTF	TGTGCCAGCAGTCCCAATCGACAGGGGGGCTATGGCTACACCTTC
TRBD2	TRBV20-1	.	TRBJ2-3	CSARNPSGGTDTQYF	TGCAGTGCTAGAAACCCTAGCGGGGGTACAGATACGCAGTATTTT
.	TRBV9	once	TRBJ2-7	CASSGDLYEQYF	TGTGCCAGCAGCGGAGATCTCTACGAGCAGTACTTC
.	TRBV3-1	.	TRBJ1-4	CASSQGPGQEEKLFF	TGTGCCAGCAGCCAAGGCCCCGGCCAAGAAGAAAAACTGTTTTTT
.	TRBV4-3	.	TRBJ2-5	CASSQGLGRETQYF	TGCGCCAGCAGCCAAGGACTAGGGAGGGAGACCCAGTACTTC
.	TRBV5-4	.	TRBJ2-5	CASSLTRNQETQYF	TGTGCCAGCAGCTTGACGCGGAATCAAGAGACCCAGTACTTC
.	TRBV19	.	TRBJ1-5	CASSMQGMSNQPQHF	TGTGCCAGTAGTATGCAGGGAATGAGCAATCAGCCCCAGCATTTT
.	TRBV18	.	TRBJ1-5	CASSPPGTTHQPQHF	TGTGCCAGCTCACCACCTGGGACAACCCATCAGCCCCAGCATTTT
TRBD1	TRBV20-1	once	TRBJ1-2	CSALHPGTGGAYGYTF	TGCAGTGCTCTCCACCCCGGGACAGGAGGGGCCTATGGCTACACCTTC
.	TRBV20-1	.	TRBJ2-3	CSAGPQTTDTQYF	TGCAGTGCTGGACCCCAAACGACAGATACGCAGTATTTT
.	TRBV12-3/TRBV12-4	.	TRBJ1-2	CASSFLGGGYTF	TGTGCCAGCAGTTTTTTGGGCGGCGGCTACACCTTC
.	TRBV5-4	.	TRBJ1-1	CASSFTANTEAFF	TGTGCCAGCAGCTTTACAGCGAACACTGAAGCTTTCTTT
TRBD2	TRBV30	.	TRBJ2-4	CAWSGGGADIQYF	TGTGCCTGGAGTGGGGGAGGGGCCGACATTCAGTACTTC
TRBD1	TRBV10-3	.	TRBJ1-2	CAISEVDRANYGYTF	TGTGCCATCAGTGAGGTGGACAGGGCTAACTATGGCTACACCTTC
.	TRBV9	.	TRBJ2-5	CASSAIPGVRETQYF	TGTGCCAGCAGCGCTATTCCCGGGGTACGCGAGACCCAGTACTTC
TRBD1	TRBV5-1	.	TRBJ1-1	CASSRPGTGLNTEAFF	TGCGCCAGCAGCCGTCCCGGGACAGGGTTGAACACTGAAGCTTTCTTT
.	TRBV12-5	.	TRBJ2-3	CASGLTMSTDTQYF	TGTGCTAGTGGTTTGACAATGAGCACAGATACGCAGTATTTT
.	TRBV9	once	TRBJ1-6	CASSALTGNSPLHF	TGTGCCAGCAGCGCGTTGACGGGGAATTCACCCCTCCACTTT
TRBD1	TRBV6-2/TRBV6-3	.	TRBJ1-5	CASSYLIVAGGFRQPQHF	TGTGCCAGCAGTTACCTCATCGTGGCAGGGGGGTTTCGTCAGCCCCAGCATTTT
.	TRBV20-1	.	TRBJ1-1	CSARTSMNTEAFF	TGCAGTGCTAGGACATCCATGAACACTGAAGCTTTCTTT
TRBD2	TRBV7-9	.	TRBJ2-1	CASTELAGQDEQFF	TGTGCCAGCACCGAGCTAGCGGGGCAGGATGAGCAGTTCTTC
TRBD2	TRBV6-5	.	TRBJ2-1	CASSYSTSGAEQFF	TGTGCCAGCAGTTACAGCACTAGCGGGGCTGAGCAGTTCTTC
.	TRBV6-2/TRBV6-3	.	TRBJ2-3	CASSYSLGSRDTQYF	TGTGCCAGCAGTTACTCGTTGGGGAGTAGGGATACGCAGTATTTT
.	TRBV28	.	TRBJ2-1	CASSGTQAYEQFF	TGTGCCAGCAGTGGGACCCAGGCGTATGAGCAGTTCTTC
.	TRBV12-3/TRBV12-4	.	TRBJ2-7	CASSLAGSSYEQYF	TGTGCCAGCAGTCTGGCAGGGAGCTCCTACGAGCAGTACTTC
.	TRBV5-6	.	TRBJ2-7	CASSLVDHEQYF	TGTGCCAGCAGCTTAGTTGACCACGAGCAGTACTTC
TRBD2	TRBV7-2	.	TRBJ2-2	CASSRPGLAGYTGELFF	TGTGCCAGCAGCCGACCGGGACTAGCGGGGTACACCGGGGAGCTGTTTTTT